These 32 T cell receptor beta chains share one sample of origin, sequenced in a study of CD8 T cells in ankylosing spondylitis. TCRdb analysed the 5' RACE reads with MiXCR anew, one entry per CDR3 protein. The sample records around 320,000 distinct CDR3 sequences, roughly 20% being singletons. Material for sequencing was blood, either unsorted or a sorted T cell fraction (not recorded which). These TCRs come from a female donor with ankylosing spondylitis or in good health (not recorded which).

This clonotype has just a few counts. The CDR3 spells CASSEGTGPYGYTF. Here the CDR3 DNA reads TGTGCCAGCAGCGAAGGGACAGGCCCCTATGGCTACACCTTC. The V and J genes are TRBV7-8 and TRBJ1-2; 8 positions agree with TRBD1. From germline, CDR1 is SGHVS and CDR2 FQNEAQ. The CDR3 consists of 14 residues. J gave up 4 bases and V 5 bases, and 6 bases lay outside the gene matches. Looking up the rest from reference TRBV7-8 and TRBJ1-2 gives the full variable domain: GAGVSQSPRYKVAKRGQDVALRCDPISGHVSLFWYQQALGQGPEFLTYFQNEAQLDKSGLPSDRFFAERPEGSVSTLKIQRTQQEDSAVYLCASSEGTGPYGYTFGSGTRLTVV.

There are a few counts of this clonotype. This chain joins TRBV15 and TRBJ2-1, with D hard to call. The CDR3 sequence is 15 residues long. V lost 3 bases, J lost 8 bases, and 17 bases lay in between. The germline V gene has CDR1 LNHNV and CDR2 YYDKDF (reference sequence). CDR3 coding DNA: TGTGCCACCAGCAGCCTCTTGGACCCCAATTATGAGCAGTTCTTC. This translates into CATSSLLDPNYEQFF. Using reference TRBV15 and TRBJ2-1 for the parts outside the CDR3, the full variable domain is DAMVIQNPRYQVTQFGKPVTLSCSQTLNHNVMYWYQQKSSQAPKLLFHYYDKDFNNEADTPDNFQSRRPNTSFCFLDIRSPGLGDTAMYLCATSSLLDPNYEQFFGPGTRLTVL.

The genes are TRBV4-3 and TRBJ2-1; D not certain. The germline V gene encodes CDR1 LGHNA and CDR2 YSLEER. The CDR3 is 15 residues long. The V gene lost 4 bases and the J gene lost 8 bases, with 18 bases spanning the gap. As DNA, the CDR3 is TGCGCCAGCAGCCGATTGACGAGTAGTCGGGATGAGCAGTTCTTC. Translation: CASSRLTSSRDEQFF.

This clonotype was recorded a few times. CDR3 nucleotide sequence: TGTGCCAGCTCACCTCCGGGACTGTTTTTCCAAGAGACCCAGTACTTC. Translation: CASSPPGLFFQETQYF. The rearrangement links TRBV18 to TRBJ2-5, with D tentatively TRBD2 (6 bases). This CDR3 spans 16 amino acids. V was clipped by 3 bases and J by 1 base, with 15 bases between them. Germline lookup yields CDR1 KGHSH and CDR2 LQKENI.

This clonotype turned up a few times. The chain employs TRBV20-1 and TRBJ2-1; the match to TRBD2 covers 14 bases. There are 15 residues in the CDR3. The V gene end was trimmed by 0 bases and the J gene end by 8 bases; junction bases not matched to a gene: 3. CDR1 and CDR2 (germline): DFQATT, SNEGSKA (reference sequence). CDR3: CSAREGTSGSDEQFF. Written as DNA, the CDR3 is TGCAGTGCTAGAGAGGGGACTAGCGGGAGCGATGAGCAGTTCTTC.

CDR3 residues: CASSYSGRRGGSLREQYF. The CDR3 DNA sequence: TGTGCCAGCAGTTACTCGGGGCGGCGGGGAGGTTCCTTACGTGAGCAGTACTTC. The chain is built from TRBV6-2 or TRBV6-3 and TRBJ2-7; D might be TRBD2 (6 bases). In germline, CDR1 is MNHEY, CDR2 SVGEGT. The CDR3 runs to 18 residues. The germline V and J ends were trimmed by 0 bases and 7 bases, with 25 bases remaining between them.

With regard to this clonotype: It may be a read error: a sequence one base away is much more abundant. CDR3 loop: CASSFYNEQFF. The CDR3 DNA follows: TGTGCCAGCAGCTTCTACAATGAGCAGTTCTTC. V usage is TRBV13 and J usage is TRBJ2-1; D gene unclear. Trimming took off 3 bases at V and 3 bases at J, with 0 bases between the two ends. This CDR3 is built from 11 residues. Germline CDR1 and CDR2: PRHDT and FYEKMQ (reference sequence).

In its sample, this clonotype was seen many times. The chain links TRBV6-6 to TRBJ2-5; D gene unclear. V lost 0 bases and J 4 bases, leaving 3 bases between the germline ends. CDR1 and CDR2 from the germline V gene are MNHNY and SVGAGI (reference sequence). The CDR3 spans 12 residues. The CDR3 coding sequence is TGTGCCAGCAGTTACTCGGCAGAGACCCAGTACTTC. It translates to CASSYSAETQYF.

The J gene is TRBJ2-1, the V gene TRBV10-2; D call uncertain. Looked up from germline, CDR1 is WSHSY and CDR2 is SAAADI. The V end was cut by 0 bases, the J end by 9 bases, with 6 bases between. The CDR3 extends over 12 amino acids. The DNA of the CDR3 is TGCGCCAGCAGTGAGTCCCCCGTTGAGCAGTTCTTC. Translation: CASSESPVEQFF.

V is TRBV7-2 and J is TRBJ2-5, with a possible D match to TRBD1 (6 bases). Trimming stripped 7 bases from V and 5 bases from J, with 14 bases between. Germline V gene sequence: CDR1 SGHTA, CDR2 FQGNSA. The CDR3 is 13 amino acids. The CDR3, as DNA: TGTGCCAGCACCTCAGGGGCCTGGGAGACCCAGTACTTC. This encodes CASTSGAWETQYF.

The chain employs TRBV9 and TRBJ2-1, with 9 bases lining up with TRBD2. J gave up 3 bases and V 0 bases, and 22 bases lay outside the gene matches. This CDR3 contains 22 residues. The germline gives CDR1 SGDLS, CDR2 YYNGEE. CDR3 protein: CASSVGHPGLAVTPGGYNEQFF. The CDR3 DNA reads as TGTGCCAGCAGCGTAGGCCACCCGGGACTAGCAGTTACTCCAGGGGGCTACAATGAGCAGTTCTTC.

J is TRBJ2-5 and V is TRBV29-1, with TRBD2 identical over 9 bases. V was pared by 5 bases and J by 4 bases, with 11 bases of the junction left unmatched. Germline assignment: CDR1 SQVTM and CDR2 ANQGSEA. The CDR3 is 15 residues long. Written as DNA, the CDR3 is TGCAGCGTTTCCCCCGGCGGGAGGGCCGGAGAGACCCAGTACTTC. Its protein is CSVSPGGRAGETQYF.

V usage is TRBV28 and J usage is TRBJ2-7; 9 positions match TRBD1. Germline CDR1 and CDR2: MDHEN and SYDVKM. This CDR3 has 16 residues. J gave up 7 bases and V 4 bases, and 14 bases lay outside the gene matches. The CDR3 coding sequence is TGTGCCAGCAGTTCCCTAGAGGGACAGGGAACGAGTGAGCAGTACTTC. Protein sequence: CASSSLEGQGTSEQYF.

This chain's CDR3 is CASSHGAGSSYEQYF. In DNA form, the CDR3 reads TGTGCCAGCAGCCACGGAGCGGGCAGCTCCTACGAGCAGTACTTC. The gene calls are TRBV12-3 or TRBV12-4 and TRBJ2-7, with D possibly matching TRBD2 (6 bases). The CDR3 consists of 15 residues. The V end lost 6 bases, the J end lost 0 bases, and 15 bases lay between the germline ends.

The rearrangement uses TRBV19 and TRBJ2-7; 7 bases match TRBD1. V trimming: 4 bases; J trimming: 1 base; junction bases outside the gene matches: 4. The germline V gene encodes CDR1 LNHDA and CDR2 SQIVND (reference sequence). This CDR3 contains 14 residues. CDR3 region: CASSTRTGSYEQYF. CDR3 nucleotides: TGTGCCAGTAGTACCCGGACAGGTTCCTACGAGCAGTACTTC.

Written as DNA, the CDR3 is TGCGCCAGCACCGAGGGACAGGTTGGGGGATCTTATGAGCAGTTCTTC. It encodes CASTEGQVGGSYEQFF. The gene calls are TRBV10-1 and TRBJ2-1; 8 bases are a match to TRBD1. The ends lost 7 bases at V and 8 bases at J; junction bases unmatched: 16. Germline loops: CDR1 WNHNN, CDR2 SYGVQD (reference sequence). This CDR3 contains 16 residues.

This clonotype was detected a few times. This sequence joins TRBV10-1 and TRBJ2-1, with D possibly being TRBD1 (5 bases). V shed 2 bases and J shed 6 bases, with 14 bases lying between them. Germline V gene lookup returns CDR1 WNHNN and CDR2 SYGVQD (reference sequence). The CDR3 totals 15 residues. For the CDR3, the DNA is TGCGCCAGCAGTGAGGCGGCAGGGCTGGGCAATGAGCAGTTCTTC. Translation: CASSEAAGLGNEQFF.

J is TRBJ2-3 and V is TRBV5-5, with D possibly matching TRBD1 (5 bases). V was pared by 5 bases and J by 2 bases, with 9 bases between. The CDR3 totals 13 residues. Germline lookup yields CDR1 SGHKS and CDR2 YYEKEE (reference sequence). The CDR3 coding sequence is TGTGCCAGCAGTTGGACACTCACAGATACGCAGTATTTT. Translating it yields CASSWTLTDTQYF.

The CDR3 DNA sequence: TGTGCCAGCAGATTCACGGACGGTGAGGGGACCCAGTACTTC. Protein sequence: CASRFTDGEGTQYF. The chain recombines TRBV5-6 with TRBJ2-5; weak D call: TRBD2 (5 bases). The V gene lost 5 bases and the J gene lost 7 bases, with 18 bases spanning the gap. The CDR3 length is 14 residues. Germline lookup yields CDR1 SGHDT and CDR2 YYEEEE. Full variable domain (rest looked up from reference TRBV5-6 and TRBJ2-5): DAGVTQSPTHLIKTRGQQVTLRCSPKSGHDTVSWYQQALGQGPQFIFQYYEEEERQRGNFPDRFSGHQFPNYSSELNVNALLLGDSALYLCASRFTDGEGTQYFGPGTRLLVL.

The chain joins TRBV6-1 to TRBJ2-2, with TRBD2 matching over 8 bases. There are 17 residues in the CDR3. Germline V gene lookup returns CDR1 MNHNS and CDR2 SASEGT. Losses at the gene ends were 6 bases for V and 3 bases for J; bases not matched to a gene: 12. The CDR3 here is CASSPQAGAYDTGELFF. In DNA, the CDR3 is TGTGCCAGCAGCCCCCAAGCGGGGGCCTATGACACCGGGGAGCTGTTTTTT.

The CDR3 DNA is TGCGCCAGCAGCTCACAGACAGACCTAGCCAAAAACATTCAGTACTTC. Translating it yields CASSSQTDLAKNIQYF. The chain recombines TRBV5-1 with TRBJ2-4; tentative D call: TRBD1 (5 bases). Trimming removed 3 bases at V and 0 bases at J, with 13 bases between. Germline V gene lookup returns CDR1 SGHRS and CDR2 YFSETQ. The CDR3 has 16 residues.

This clonotype was seen many times. The CDR3 DNA reads TGCAGTGCTGTCCCTGCTGCCGATGAGCAGTTCTTC. Translated, it gives CSAVPAADEQFF. This chain joins TRBV20-1 and TRBJ2-1; D remains ambiguous. The CDR3 length is 12 residues. Germline V CDR1 and CDR2: DFQATT, SNEGSKA (reference sequence). With 5 bases removed from V and 8 bases from J, the gap between germline ends came to 13 bases.

The gene calls are TRBV11-2 and TRBJ2-7; D unclear. Germline loops: CDR1 SGHAT, CDR2 FQNNGV. The CDR3 extends over 14 amino acids. The V and J ends lost 2 bases and 4 bases respectively, with 12 bases between them. The CDR3, as DNA: TGTGCCAGCAGCTTAATAGGGCTCACTTACGAGCAGTACTTC. It translates to CASSLIGLTYEQYF.

The rearrangement uses TRBV4-2 and TRBJ1-2, with 8 bases identical to TRBD1. The CDR3 consists of 17 residues. Germline CDR1 is LGHNA and CDR2 is YNFKEQ. Trimming cost V 0 bases and J 6 bases; bases outside gene matches: 12. This chain's CDR3 is CASSQDTGGIEGDGYTF. CDR3 DNA: TGTGCCAGCAGCCAAGACACAGGGGGAATAGAAGGAGATGGCTACACCTTC.

This clonotype was observed a handful of times. V and J are TRBV29-1 and TRBJ2-3, with unresolved D. V gave up 2 bases and J gave up 2 bases, with 5 bases separating them. Germline loops: CDR1 SQVTM, CDR2 ANQGSEA. The CDR3 length is 12 residues. CDR3 sequence: CSVEYPTDTQYF. CDR3 sequence (DNA): TGCAGCGTTGAATACCCCACAGATACGCAGTATTTT.

J is TRBJ2-3 and V is TRBV9; D not certain. Germline values: CDR1 SGDLS, CDR2 YYNGEE. The length of the CDR3 is 14 residues. Trimming pared 0 bases from V and 1 base from J, leaving 6 bases between. For the CDR3, the DNA is TGTGCCAGCAGCGTAGACTTCGGCACAGATACGCAGTATTTT. It codes for CASSVDFGTDTQYF.

This clonotype turned up a few times. V usage is TRBV6-2 or TRBV6-3 and J usage is TRBJ2-1; D is unclear. V gave up 5 bases and J gave up 10 bases, with 15 bases separating them. Germline V gene lookup returns CDR1 MNHEY and CDR2 SVGEGT. This CDR3 has 13 amino acids. CDR3 region: CASSPRTDGEQFF. CDR3 coding DNA: TGTGCCAGCAGTCCGCGGACCGACGGGGAGCAGTTCTTC.

This chain links TRBV10-3 with TRBJ2-1, with D tentatively TRBD1 (6 bases). V lost 6 bases and J lost 3, with 15 bases in between. Germline V gene lookup returns CDR1 ENHRY and CDR2 SYGVKD. The CDR3 contains 15 residues. Here the CDR3 DNA reads TGTGCCATCAGAATTAGGGGGAGCGGCTACAATGAGCAGTTCTTC. It is translated as CAIRIRGSGYNEQFF.

This clonotype occurred many times. V usage is TRBV29-1 and J usage is TRBJ2-5; D not certain. Trimming shortened V by 5 bases and J by 1 base, and 8 bases separated the two germline ends. The length of the CDR3 is 12 residues. Germline V gives CDR1 SQVTM, CDR2 ANQGSEA. DNA for the CDR3: TGCAGCGTTTCGTCAGCCCAAGAGACCCAGTACTTC. Protein product: CSVSSAQETQYF.

The chain carries TRBV11-2 and TRBJ2-5, with TRBD2 matching 10 bases. The CDR3 contains 16 residues. The germline CDR1 and CDR2 sequences are SGHAT and FQNNGV. V shed 2 bases and J 5 bases; nucleotides not matched to a gene: 8. CDR3 amino acids: CASSLFRAGGRETQYF. CDR3 bases: TGTGCCAGCAGCTTATTCAGAGCGGGAGGGCGGGAGACCCAGTACTTC.

This clonotype was detected ten times or more. This sequence joins TRBV20-1 and TRBJ1-2; possible D gene TRBD1, 6 bases. Between the trimmed V and J ends, which lost 6 bases and 2 bases, there was a span of 10 bases. CDR3 length equals 12 residues. In germline, CDR1 is DFQATT, CDR2 SNEGSKA (reference sequence). The CDR3 sequence: CSAKTGNYGYTF. As DNA, the CDR3 is TGCAGTGCCAAAACAGGGAACTATGGCTACACCTTC.

The rearrangement joins TRBV6-1 to TRBJ1-1; a weak D match, TRBD1 (6 bases). Germline loops: CDR1 MNHNS, CDR2 SASEGT. The length of the CDR3 is 13 residues. The germline V and J ends were trimmed by 8 bases and 11 bases, with 21 bases remaining between them. The CDR3 loop is CASGPLSGVEAFF. CDR3 nucleotide sequence: TGTGCCAGCGGCCCACTTTCAGGGGTTGAGGCTTTCTTT.